This TCR beta chain was identified during a study of Graves' ophthalmopathy and Graves' hyperthyroidism (dated by TCRdb to 2017 to 2018). For context, the study as a whole: A patient counted as having stable hyperthyroidism if there was no progression to ophthalmopathy within 18 months of follow-up. TCR beta repertoire signatures were used to distinguish Graves' ophthalmopathy from Graves' hyperthyroidism and to predict progression to ophthalmopathy. In total, some 140 blood samples were TCR-sequenced: 43 ophthalmopathy, roughly 77 hyperthyroidism and approximately 17 hyperthyroidism-to-ophthalmopathy patients. To explore V-J signatures distinguishing ophthalmopathy from hyperthyroidism, a discovery set of some 100 patients (43 ophthalmopathy, 55 to 60 stable hyperthyroidism) was enrolled. For independent validation, a separate cohort was made up of 18 hyperthyroidism patients plus 17 patients who later progressed from hyperthyroidism to ophthalmopathy. In more than five hyperthyroidism patients, T-cell repertoires of thyroid tissue and blood were compared. Following sampling, methimazole starting at 30 mg daily was administered to hyperthyroidism patients, and high-dose intravenous methylprednisolone was administered to ophthalmopathy patients. Findings and caveats that apply to the study as a whole: Sample size was not statistically predetermined, and group allocation was not concealed from the investigators. In cross-validation, the 13-signature model distinguished ophthalmopathy from stable hyperthyroidism with 85% to 90% sensitivity and around 81% specificity, and in the test set the corresponding values were around 78% and 73%. Most of the expanded thyroid clonotypes with a frequency above 0.001 were also detected in blood, and it was suggested that the thyroid immune response may be reflected by blood repertoires. In validation, the model predicted ophthalmopathy progression with roughly 68% sensitivity and approximately 72% specificity; roughly 12 predicted patients were CT-confirmed with GO in a median of about 6.1 months.

TCR beta CDR3 regions were amplified from RNA transcripts for repertoire sequencing. The first round was an RT-PCR using HTBI primers with the Qiagen OneStep RT-PCR kit, and this first round was followed by a second-round multiplex PCR, then size selection and purification. Libraries were sequenced paired-end with 100 bp reads on an Illumina HiSeq2000. On the study's bioinformatics: SOAPnuke was used to process the reads, removing any read that contained adapters or uncalled bases, had a mean Phred below 15, or lacked an exact match to the constant primer or identifier. COPE v1.2.5 was used to merge high-quality paired reads. Each unique nucleotide sequence was treated as a clonotype, and MiTCR v1.1 was used to align the clonotypes to the IMGT TRB V, D and J references. The analysis was limited to V-J combinations with a frequency above 0.0001, which together covered just over 98% of the repertoires. A TCR clonal expansion and chaos score per V-J combination was defined as the ratio of F50 clonal expansion to chaos observed in the TCRdist matrix. Features were reduced by Welch's t-statistics and random forest to some 13 V-J combinations, which fed a naive Bayes classifier. The similarity between thyroid and blood repertoires was quantified using the Morisita-Horn index. TCRdb reprocessed the public reads (quality trimming at Q25 with fastp, clone calling with MiXCR) and kept in-frame beta chains. Merged by CDR3 protein, the rows form single entries marked with the most common genes and DNA. These V and J calls are TCRdb output, not the study's own analysis. The sample table shows around 1.1 million distinct CDR3 sequences, and 36% are seen once. 11% of the sample goes to the ten largest clones.

This clonotype was seen repeatedly, ten times or more. Its recognized antigen is unknown. Base-call qualities are not available, and no considerably larger clone is one nucleotide away. The hyperthyroidism patients were 18 to 65 years old and newly diagnosed, with a disease duration of less than 2 months. Patients with other autoimmune diseases, uncontrolled infections, pregnancy or lactation were excluded. Clinical symptoms, serum thyroxine, TRAb, thyroid ultrasound and orbital computed tomography formed the basis of the diagnosis. Total RNA was extracted with Trizol reagent and quality-checked on an Agilent 2100 Bioanalyzer. This receptor was identified in an adult man with Graves' hyperthyroidism. The sample was peripheral blood or thyroid tissue (not recorded which).

The DNA is as follows: TGTGCCAGCAGCGTAGCGCAGGGCCTCTCTGGAAACACCATATATTTT. Its protein is CASSVAQGLSGNTIYF. This chain is built from TRBV9 and TRBJ1-3; TRBD1 might be the D gene, on 5 matching bases. Deletion took 0 bases off V and 0 bases off J, with a span of 10 bases between the germline ends. Inclusive of the bounding cysteine and phenylalanine, the CDR3 is 16 residues long. The kept DNA is CDR3 alone, 48 bases in frame from the first base. The germline V gene sets CDR1 to SGDLS and CDR2 to YYNGEE.